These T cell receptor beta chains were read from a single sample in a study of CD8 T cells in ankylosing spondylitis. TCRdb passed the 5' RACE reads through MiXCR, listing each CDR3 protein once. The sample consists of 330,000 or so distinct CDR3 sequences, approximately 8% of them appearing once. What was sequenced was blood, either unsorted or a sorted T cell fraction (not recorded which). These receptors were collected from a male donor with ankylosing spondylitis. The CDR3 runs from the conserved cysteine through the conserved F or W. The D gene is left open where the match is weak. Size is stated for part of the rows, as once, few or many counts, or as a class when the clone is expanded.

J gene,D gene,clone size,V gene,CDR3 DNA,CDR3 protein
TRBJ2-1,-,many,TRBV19,TGTGCCAGTCGTTCGATCGGAGATGAGCAGTTCTTC,CASRSIGDEQFF
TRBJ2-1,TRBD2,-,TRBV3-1,TGTGCCAGCCCCGAGGTGAGCGGGAGGGCTCTATCCCCGTACAATGAGCAGTTCTTC,CASPEVSGRALSPYNEQFF
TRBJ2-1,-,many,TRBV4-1,TGCGCCAGCAGTCTGGGAGAGGAGCAGTTCTTC,CASSLGEEQFF
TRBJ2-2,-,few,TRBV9,TGTGCCAGCAGCGTACTGGCGGACACCGGGGAGCTGTTTTTT,CASSVLADTGELFF
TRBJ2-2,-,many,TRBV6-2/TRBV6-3,TGTGCCGTACGGGAGCCGAACACCGGGGAGCTGTTTTTT,CAVREPNTGELFF
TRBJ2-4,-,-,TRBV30,TGTGCCTGGGCTACCGGTAGGCAAAACATTCAGTACTTC,CAWATGRQNIQYF
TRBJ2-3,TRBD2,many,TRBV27,TGTGCCAGCAGTTTGTACAGCGGGAGTGCAGATACGCAGTATTTT,CASSLYSGSADTQYF
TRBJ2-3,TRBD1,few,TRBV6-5,TGTGCCAGCAGTTACTCGATTAGGGACAGGGCCACAGATACGCAGTATTTT,CASSYSIRDRATDTQYF
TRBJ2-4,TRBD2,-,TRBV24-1,TGTGCCACCAGTGATACCGGGACTAGCGGGAGGGAGGACATTCAGTACTTC,CATSDTGTSGREDIQYF
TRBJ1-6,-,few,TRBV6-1,TGTGCCACCACAACAGGCAACTATAATTCACCCCTCCACTTT,CATTTGNYNSPLHF
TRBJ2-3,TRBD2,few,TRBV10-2,TGCGCCAGCAGTGAGTCTTTTAGAGCGGGAGGGCTGGATACGCAGTATTTT,CASSESFRAGGLDTQYF
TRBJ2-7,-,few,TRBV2,TGTGCCAGCAGTAGAGGGCGGACAGACGCCTACGAGCAGTACTTC,CASSRGRTDAYEQYF
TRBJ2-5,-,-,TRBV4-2,TGTGCCAGCAGCCGGAACCCGGGACACGAGGGCGAGACCCAGTACTTC,CASSRNPGHEGETQYF
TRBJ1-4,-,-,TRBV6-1,TGTGCCAGCAGTGGAGGACTTAATGAAAAACTGTTTTTT,CASSGGLNEKLFF
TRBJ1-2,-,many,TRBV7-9,TGTGCCAGCAGCCTGGTGGAGCACTATGGCTACACCTTC,CASSLVEHYGYTF
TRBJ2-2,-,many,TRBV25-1,TGTGCCAGCAGTGAAGGTTTAGCAGGCGGGGAGCTGTTTTTT,CASSEGLAGGELFF
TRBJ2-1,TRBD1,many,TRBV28,TGTGCCAGCAGTTACAGGGGATCGGCTACCAATGAGCAGTTCTTC,CASSYRGSATNEQFF
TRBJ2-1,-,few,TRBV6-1,TGTGCCAGCTTTACCCAACCCGGGGCCGGGGGCAATGAGCAGTTCTTC,CASFTQPGAGGNEQFF
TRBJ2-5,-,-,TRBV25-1,TGTGCCAGCAGTGAATATAAGGGGAGGGAGACCCAGTACTTC,CASSEYKGRETQYF
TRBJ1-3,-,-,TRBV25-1,TGTGCCAGCAGCCGGACAGAAACTGGAAACACCATATATTTT,CASSRTETGNTIYF
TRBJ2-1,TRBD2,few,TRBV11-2,TGTGCCAGCAGAATTAGAACTAGCGGATACAATGAGCAGTTCTTC,CASRIRTSGYNEQFF
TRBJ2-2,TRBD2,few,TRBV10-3,TGTGCCATCATTCCGGGACTAGGTGTCGGGGAGCTGTTTTTT,CAIIPGLGVGELFF
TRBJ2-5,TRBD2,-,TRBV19,TGTGCCAGTAGTATTTCGCGGGAGGAGACCCAGTACTTC,CASSISREETQYF
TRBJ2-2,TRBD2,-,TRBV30,TGTGCCGGGAGGGATCTAAACGCCGGGGAGCTGTTTTTT,CAGRDLNAGELFF
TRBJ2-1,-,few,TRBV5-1,TGCGCCAGCAGCTTGGATGGGCTCAAAACCTACAATGAGCAGTTCTTC,CASSLDGLKTYNEQFF
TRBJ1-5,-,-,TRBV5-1,TGCGCCAGCAGCGAGTATAGCAATCAGCCCCAGCATTTT,CASSEYSNQPQHF
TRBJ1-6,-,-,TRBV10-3,TGTGCCATCGCCCCGGAGATGAGCGGGGTTGGCAATTCACCCCTCCACTTT,CAIAPEMSGVGNSPLHF
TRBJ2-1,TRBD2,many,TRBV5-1,TGCGCCAGCAGTCCCCCTCTAGCGGGAGGGCCAGTTGAGCAGTTCTTC,CASSPPLAGGPVEQFF
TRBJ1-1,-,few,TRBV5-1,TGCGCCAGCAGCTTGGGGCAGCTGGACACTGAAGCTTTCTTT,CASSLGQLDTEAFF
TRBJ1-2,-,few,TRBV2,TGTGCCAGCAGGCTACAGGCGCTTCAGGGCTACACCTTC,CASRLQALQGYTF
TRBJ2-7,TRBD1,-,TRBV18,TGTGCCAGCTCTCCGATACGCCGGGACAGCTCCTACGAGCAGTACTTC,CASSPIRRDSSYEQYF
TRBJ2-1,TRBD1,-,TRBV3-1,TGTGCCAGCACCCGACAGGGGAACGATGAGCAGTTCTTC,CASTRQGNDEQFF
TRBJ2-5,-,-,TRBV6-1,TGTGCCAGCAGTCCTAGGAGGGGGTTCAAGACCCAGTACTTC,CASSPRRGFKTQYF
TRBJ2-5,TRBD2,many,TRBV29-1,TGCAGCGTTGAATCGACTAGCTTTGAGACCCAGTACTTC,CSVESTSFETQYF
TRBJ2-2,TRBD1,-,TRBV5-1,TGCGCCAGCAGTCTCGGGACAGGGCACACCGGGGAGCTGTTTTTT,CASSLGTGHTGELFF
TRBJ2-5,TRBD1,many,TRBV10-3,TGTGCCATCAAAATGACAGGGGAAGAGACCCAGTACTTC,CAIKMTGEETQYF
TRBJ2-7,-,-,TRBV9,TGTGCCAGCAGCCTAAGCCGGGACGGAACCTACGAGCAGTACTTC,CASSLSRDGTYEQYF
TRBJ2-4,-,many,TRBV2,TGTGCCAGCCTCCAGAAAAACATTCAGTACTTC,CASLQKNIQYF
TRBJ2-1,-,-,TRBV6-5,TGTGCCAGCAGTTTTTCAGCGGAGACCTACAATGAGCAGTTCTTC,CASSFSAETYNEQFF
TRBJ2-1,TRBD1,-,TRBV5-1,TGCGCCAGCAGCGGGGGACAGGGCTACAATGAGCAGTTCTTC,CASSGGQGYNEQFF
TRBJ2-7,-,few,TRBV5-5,TGTGCCAGCAGCTTGGCGTCAGAGTCTCTTGAGCAGTACTTC,CASSLASESLEQYF
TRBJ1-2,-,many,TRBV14,TGTGCCAGATTTGCCAGTCGCTATGGCTACACCTTC,CARFASRYGYTF
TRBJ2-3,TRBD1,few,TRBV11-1,TGTGCCAGCAGCTTCCAGGGACAGATAACAGATACGCAGTATTTT,CASSFQGQITDTQYF